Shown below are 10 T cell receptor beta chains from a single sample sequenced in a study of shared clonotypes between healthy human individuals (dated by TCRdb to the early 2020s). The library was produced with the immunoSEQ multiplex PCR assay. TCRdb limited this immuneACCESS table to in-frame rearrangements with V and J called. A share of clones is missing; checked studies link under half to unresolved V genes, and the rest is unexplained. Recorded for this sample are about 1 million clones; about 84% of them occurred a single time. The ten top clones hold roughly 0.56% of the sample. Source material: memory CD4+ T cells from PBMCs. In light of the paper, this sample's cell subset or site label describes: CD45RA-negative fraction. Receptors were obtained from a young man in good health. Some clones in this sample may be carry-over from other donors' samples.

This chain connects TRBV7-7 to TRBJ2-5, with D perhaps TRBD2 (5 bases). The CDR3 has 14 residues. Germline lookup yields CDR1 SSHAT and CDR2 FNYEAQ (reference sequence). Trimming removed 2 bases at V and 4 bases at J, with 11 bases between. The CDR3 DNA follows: TGTGCCAGCAGCTTAAGGACTGTCGGAGAGACCCAGTACTTC. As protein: CASSLRTVGETQYF. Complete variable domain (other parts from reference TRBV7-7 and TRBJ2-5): GAGVSQSPRYKVTKRGQDVTLRCDPISSHATLYWYQQALGQGPEFLTYFNYEAQPDKSGLPSDRFSAERPEGSISTLTIQRTEQRDSAMYRCASSLRTVGETQYFGPGTRLLVL.

The CDR3 is CASHGGTKSYGYTF. The DNA of the CDR3 is TGTGCCAGCCACGGGGGAACTAAATCCTATGGCTACACCTTC. This chain connects TRBV28 to TRBJ1-2; tentatively, D is TRBD1 (5 bases). Germline V gene sequence: CDR1 MDHEN, CDR2 SYDVKM. The CDR3 extends over 14 amino acids. The V end was cut by 8 bases, the J end by 4 bases, with 17 bases between.

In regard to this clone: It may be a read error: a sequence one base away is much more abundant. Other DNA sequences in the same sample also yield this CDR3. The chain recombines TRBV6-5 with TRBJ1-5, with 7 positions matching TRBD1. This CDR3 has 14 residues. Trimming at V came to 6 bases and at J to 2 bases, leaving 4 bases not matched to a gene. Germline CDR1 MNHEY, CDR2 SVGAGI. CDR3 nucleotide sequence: TGTGCCAGCAGCTACAGGGGTGGCAATCAGCCCCAGCATTTT. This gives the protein CASSYRGGNQPQHF.

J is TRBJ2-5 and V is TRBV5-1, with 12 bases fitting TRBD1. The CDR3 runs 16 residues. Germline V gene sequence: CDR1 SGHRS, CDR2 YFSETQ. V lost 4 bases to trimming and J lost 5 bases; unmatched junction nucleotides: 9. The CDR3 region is CASSRTGTGGFETQYF. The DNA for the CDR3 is TGCGCCAGCAGCCGTACCGGGACAGGGGGCTTTGAGACCCAGTACTTC.

Here the CDR3 reads CASSRQNRDRGYTF. In DNA form, the CDR3 reads TGTGCCAGTAGTAGGCAGAACCGGGACAGGGGCTACACCTTC. The chain links TRBV19 to TRBJ1-2; 8 bases map to TRBD1. In germline, CDR1 is LNHDA, CDR2 SQIVND (reference sequence). The CDR3 consists of 14 residues. Unmatched junction bases numbered 9, after V lost 4 bases and J lost 8 bases.

As DNA, the CDR3 is TGTGCCAGCAGCTTAAAGCTCGGGCAGCCCCAGCATTTT. Its translation: CASSLKLGQPQHF. The chain has TRBV7-2 and TRBJ1-5; D unclear. The CDR3 spans 13 residues. The V gene's germline CDR1 is SGHTA and CDR2 FQGNSA. With 2 bases removed from V and 7 bases from J, the gap between germline ends came to 9 bases.

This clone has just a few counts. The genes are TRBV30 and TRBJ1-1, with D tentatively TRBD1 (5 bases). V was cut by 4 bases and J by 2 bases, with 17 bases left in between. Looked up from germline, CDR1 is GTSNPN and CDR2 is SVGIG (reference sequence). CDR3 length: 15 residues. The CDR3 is CAWKGHGGSNTEAFF. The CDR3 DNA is TGTGCCTGGAAGGGCCACGGGGGATCTAACACTGAAGCTTTCTTT.

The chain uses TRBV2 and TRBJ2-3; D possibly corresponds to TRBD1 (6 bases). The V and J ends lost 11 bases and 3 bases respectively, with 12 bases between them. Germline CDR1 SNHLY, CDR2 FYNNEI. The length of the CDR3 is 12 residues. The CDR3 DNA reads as TGTGCCTCAACAGGGTGGACAGATACGCAGTATTTT. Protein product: CASTGWTDTQYF.

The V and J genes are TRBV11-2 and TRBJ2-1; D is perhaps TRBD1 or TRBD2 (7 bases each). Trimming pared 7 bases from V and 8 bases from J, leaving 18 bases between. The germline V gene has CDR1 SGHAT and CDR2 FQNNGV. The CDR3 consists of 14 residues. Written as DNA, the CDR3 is TGTGCCAGCACCCAGGGGGGGCAAAGGTATGAGCAGTTCTTC. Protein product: CASTQGGQRYEQFF.

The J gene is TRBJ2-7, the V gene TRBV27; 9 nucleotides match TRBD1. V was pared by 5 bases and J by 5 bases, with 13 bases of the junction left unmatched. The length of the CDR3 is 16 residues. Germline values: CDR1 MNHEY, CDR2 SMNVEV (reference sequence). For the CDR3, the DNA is TGTGCCAGCAGTCGTGCCCGGGACAGGGAGCCCCACGAGCAGTACTTC. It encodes CASSRARDREPHEQYF.